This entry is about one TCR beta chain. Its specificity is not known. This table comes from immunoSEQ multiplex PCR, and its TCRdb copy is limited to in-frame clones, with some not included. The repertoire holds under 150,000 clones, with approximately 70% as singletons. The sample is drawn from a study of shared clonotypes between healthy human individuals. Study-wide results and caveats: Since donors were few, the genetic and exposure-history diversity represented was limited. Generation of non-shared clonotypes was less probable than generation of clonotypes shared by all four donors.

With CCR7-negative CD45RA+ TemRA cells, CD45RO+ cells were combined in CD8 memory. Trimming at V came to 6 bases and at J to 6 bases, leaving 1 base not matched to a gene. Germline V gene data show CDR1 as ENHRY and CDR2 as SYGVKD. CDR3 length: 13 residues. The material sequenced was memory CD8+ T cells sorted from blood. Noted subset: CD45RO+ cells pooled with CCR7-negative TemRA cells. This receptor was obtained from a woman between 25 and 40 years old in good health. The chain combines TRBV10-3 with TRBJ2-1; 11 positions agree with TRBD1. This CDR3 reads CAIRGTGGNEQFF. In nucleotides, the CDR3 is TGTGCCATCAGGGGGACAGGGGGCAATGAGCAGTTCTTC.